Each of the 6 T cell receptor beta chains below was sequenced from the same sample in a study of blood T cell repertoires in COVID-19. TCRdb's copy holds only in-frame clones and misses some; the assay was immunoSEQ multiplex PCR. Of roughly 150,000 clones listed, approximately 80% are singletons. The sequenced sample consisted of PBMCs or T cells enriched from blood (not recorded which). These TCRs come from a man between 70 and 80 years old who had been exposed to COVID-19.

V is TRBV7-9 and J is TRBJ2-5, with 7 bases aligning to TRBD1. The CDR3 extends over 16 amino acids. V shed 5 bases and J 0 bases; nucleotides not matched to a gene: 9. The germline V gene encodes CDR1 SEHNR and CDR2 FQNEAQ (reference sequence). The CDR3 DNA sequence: TGTGCCAGCAGCCCCGTTTACAGGGGAAACCAAGAGACCCAGTACTTC. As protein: CASSPVYRGNQETQYF.

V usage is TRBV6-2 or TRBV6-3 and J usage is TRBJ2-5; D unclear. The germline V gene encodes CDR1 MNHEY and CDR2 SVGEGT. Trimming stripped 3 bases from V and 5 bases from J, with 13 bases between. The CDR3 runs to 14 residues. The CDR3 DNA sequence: TGTGCCAGCAGTTATTTCAGGCAGTCGGAGACCCAGTACTTC. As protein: CASSYFRQSETQYF.

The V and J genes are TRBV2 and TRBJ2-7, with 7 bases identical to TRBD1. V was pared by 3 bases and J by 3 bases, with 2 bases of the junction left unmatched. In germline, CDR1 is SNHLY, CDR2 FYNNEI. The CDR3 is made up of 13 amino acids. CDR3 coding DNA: TGTGCCAGCAGTGAGGACAGGTTCTACGAGCAGTACTTC. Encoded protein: CASSEDRFYEQYF.

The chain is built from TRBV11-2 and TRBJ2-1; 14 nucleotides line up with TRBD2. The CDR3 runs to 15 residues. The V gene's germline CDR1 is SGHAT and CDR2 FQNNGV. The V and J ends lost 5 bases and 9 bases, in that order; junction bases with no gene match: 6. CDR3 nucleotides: TGTGCCAGCAGCGAGACTAGCGGGGGGGCCGTTGAGCAGTTCTTC. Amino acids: CASSETSGGAVEQFF.

The CDR3 is CASTDNGATNEKLFF. CDR3 coding DNA: TGTGCCAGTACCGACAACGGGGCAACTAATGAAAAACTGTTTTTT. The V and J genes are TRBV19 and TRBJ1-4; unclear D gene. Germline V lookup: CDR1 LNHDA, CDR2 SQIVND (reference sequence). CDR3 length equals 15 residues. V was pared by 7 bases and J by 0 bases, with 12 bases between. Using reference TRBV19 and TRBJ1-4 for the parts outside the CDR3, the full variable domain is DGGITQSPKYLFRKEGQNVTLSCEQNLNHDAMYWYRQDPGQGLRLIYYSQIVNDFQKGDIAEGYSVSREKKESFPLTVTSAQKNPTAFYLCASTDNGATNEKLFFGSGTQLSVL.

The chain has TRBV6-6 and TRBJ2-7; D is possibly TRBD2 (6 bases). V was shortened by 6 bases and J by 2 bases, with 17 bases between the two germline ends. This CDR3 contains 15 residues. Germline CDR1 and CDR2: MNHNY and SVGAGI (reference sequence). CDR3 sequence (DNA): TGTGCCAGCAGCTCCACCCAGCGGGCAACCTACGAGCAGTACTTC. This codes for CASSSTQRATYEQYF.